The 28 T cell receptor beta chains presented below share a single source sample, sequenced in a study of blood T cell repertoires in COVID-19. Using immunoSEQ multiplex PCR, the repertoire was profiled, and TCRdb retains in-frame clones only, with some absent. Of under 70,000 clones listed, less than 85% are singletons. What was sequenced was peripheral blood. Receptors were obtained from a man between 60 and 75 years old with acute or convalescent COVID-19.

The CDR3 spells CASSLDNRGGSPLHF. The CDR3 DNA reads TGTGCCAGCAGCTTAGATAACAGGGGGGGCTCACCCCTCCACTTT. The V gene is TRBV7-2, the J gene TRBJ1-6; 8 bases line up with TRBD1. The V gene's germline CDR1 is SGHTA and CDR2 FQGNSA. The V gene end was trimmed by 1 base and the J gene end by 10 bases; junction bases not matched to a gene: 6. The CDR3 is 15 amino acids.

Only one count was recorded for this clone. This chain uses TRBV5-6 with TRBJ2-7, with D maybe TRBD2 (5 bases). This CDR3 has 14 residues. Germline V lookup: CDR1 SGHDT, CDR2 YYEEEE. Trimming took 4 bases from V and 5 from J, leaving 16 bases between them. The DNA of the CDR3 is TGTGCCAGCAGCCGAGGACTCGGTTCAAACGAGCAGTACTTC. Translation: CASSRGLGSNEQYF.

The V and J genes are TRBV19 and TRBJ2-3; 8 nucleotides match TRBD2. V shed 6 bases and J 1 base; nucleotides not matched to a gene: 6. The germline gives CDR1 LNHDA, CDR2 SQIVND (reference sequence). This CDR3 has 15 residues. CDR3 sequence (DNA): TGTGCCAGTAGCCCGGGACTAGTACGCACAGATACGCAGTATTTT. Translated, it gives CASSPGLVRTDTQYF.

CDR3 sequence: CASSSSGTAYNEQFF. In nucleotides, the CDR3 is TGTGCCAGCAGTTCCTCCGGGACAGCCTACAATGAGCAGTTCTTC. The V and J genes are TRBV28 and TRBJ2-1, with 7 nucleotides matching TRBD1. Trimming cost V 4 bases and J 2 bases; bases outside gene matches: 5. The CDR3 has 15 amino acids. Per the germline V gene, CDR1 is MDHEN and CDR2 is SYDVKM.

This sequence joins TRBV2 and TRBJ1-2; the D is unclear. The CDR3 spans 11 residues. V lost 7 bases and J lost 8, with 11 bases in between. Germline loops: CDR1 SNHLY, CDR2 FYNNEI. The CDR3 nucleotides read TGTGCCAGCAAGGCTGCGGTGGGCTACACCTTC. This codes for CASKAAVGYTF.

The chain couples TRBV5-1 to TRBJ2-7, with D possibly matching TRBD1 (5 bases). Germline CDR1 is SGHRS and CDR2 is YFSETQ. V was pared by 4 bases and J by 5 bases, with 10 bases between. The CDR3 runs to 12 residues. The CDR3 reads CASSLWGDEQYF. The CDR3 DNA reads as TGCGCCAGCAGCCTATGGGGCGACGAGCAGTACTTC.

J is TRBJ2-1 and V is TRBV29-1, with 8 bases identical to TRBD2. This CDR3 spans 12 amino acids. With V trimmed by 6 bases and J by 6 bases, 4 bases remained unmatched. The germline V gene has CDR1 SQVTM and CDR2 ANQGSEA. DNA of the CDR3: TGCAGCGTCAAGCGGGAGATCAATGAGCAGTTCTTC. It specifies CSVKREINEQFF.

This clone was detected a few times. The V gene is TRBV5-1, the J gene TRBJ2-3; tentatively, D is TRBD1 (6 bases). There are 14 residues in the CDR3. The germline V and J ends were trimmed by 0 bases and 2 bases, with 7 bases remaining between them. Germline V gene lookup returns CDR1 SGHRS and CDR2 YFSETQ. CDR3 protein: CASSLGQVTDTQYF. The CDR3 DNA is TGCGCCAGCAGCTTGGGACAGGTCACAGATACGCAGTATTTT.

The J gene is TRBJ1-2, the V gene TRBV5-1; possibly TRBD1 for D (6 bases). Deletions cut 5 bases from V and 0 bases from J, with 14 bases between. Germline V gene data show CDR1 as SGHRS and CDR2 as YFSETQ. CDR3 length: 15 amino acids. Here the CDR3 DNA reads TGCGCCAGCAGGGATACAGGGCTCTCTAACTATGGCTACACCTTC. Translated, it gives CASRDTGLSNYGYTF.

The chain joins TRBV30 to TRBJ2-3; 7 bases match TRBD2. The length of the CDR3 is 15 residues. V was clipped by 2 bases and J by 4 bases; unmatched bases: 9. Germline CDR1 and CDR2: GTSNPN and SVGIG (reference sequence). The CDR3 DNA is TGTGCCTGGAGTTCCCTCGGCGGGAGCCCAGATACGCAGTATTTT. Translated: CAWSSLGGSPDTQYF.

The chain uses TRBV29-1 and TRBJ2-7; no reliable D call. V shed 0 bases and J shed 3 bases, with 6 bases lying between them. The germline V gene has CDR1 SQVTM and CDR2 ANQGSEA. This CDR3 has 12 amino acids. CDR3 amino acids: CSVEDQDYEQYF. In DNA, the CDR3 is TGCAGCGTTGAAGACCAGGACTACGAGCAGTACTTC.

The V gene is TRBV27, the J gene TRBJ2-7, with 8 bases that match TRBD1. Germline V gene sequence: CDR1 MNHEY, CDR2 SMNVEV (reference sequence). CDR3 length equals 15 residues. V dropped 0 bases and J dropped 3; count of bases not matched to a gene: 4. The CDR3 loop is CASSLSGTGYYEQYF. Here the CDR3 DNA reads TGTGCCAGCAGTTTATCCGGGACAGGCTACTACGAGCAGTACTTC.

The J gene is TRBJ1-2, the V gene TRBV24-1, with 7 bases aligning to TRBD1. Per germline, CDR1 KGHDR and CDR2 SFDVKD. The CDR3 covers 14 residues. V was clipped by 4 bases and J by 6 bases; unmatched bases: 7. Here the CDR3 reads CATSEATGNHGYTF. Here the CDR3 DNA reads TGTGCCACCAGTGAAGCGACAGGGAACCATGGCTACACCTTC.

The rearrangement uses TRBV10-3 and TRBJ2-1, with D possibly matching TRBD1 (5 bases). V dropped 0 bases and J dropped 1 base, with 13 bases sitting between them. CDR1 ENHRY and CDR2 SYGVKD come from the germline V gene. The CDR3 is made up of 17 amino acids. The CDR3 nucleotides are TGTGCCATCAGTGAGTCAGGCAGGGCAGGGTCCTACAATGAGCAGTTCTTC. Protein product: CAISESGRAGSYNEQFF.

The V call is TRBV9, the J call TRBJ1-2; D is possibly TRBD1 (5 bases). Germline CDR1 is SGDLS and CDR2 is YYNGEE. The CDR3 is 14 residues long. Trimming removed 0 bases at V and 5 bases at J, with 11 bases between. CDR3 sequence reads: CASSVGIGQYGYTF. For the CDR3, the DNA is TGTGCCAGCAGCGTAGGCATAGGACAATATGGCTACACCTTC. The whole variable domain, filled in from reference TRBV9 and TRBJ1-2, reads DSGVTQTPKHLITATGQRVTLRCSPRSGDLSVYWYQQSLDQGLQFLIQYYNGEERAKGNILERFSAQQFPDLHSELNLSSLELGDSALYFCASSVGIGQYGYTFGSGTRLTVV.

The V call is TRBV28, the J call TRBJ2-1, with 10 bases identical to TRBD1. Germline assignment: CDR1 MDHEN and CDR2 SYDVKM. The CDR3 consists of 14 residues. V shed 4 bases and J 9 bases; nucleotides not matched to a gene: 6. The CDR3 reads CASSSPGTGAEQFF. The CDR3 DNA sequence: TGTGCCAGCAGTTCCCCCGGGACAGGGGCTGAGCAGTTCTTC.

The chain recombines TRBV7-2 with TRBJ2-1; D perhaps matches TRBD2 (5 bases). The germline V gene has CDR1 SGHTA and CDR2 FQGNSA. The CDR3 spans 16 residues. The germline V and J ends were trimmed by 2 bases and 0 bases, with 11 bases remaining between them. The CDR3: CASSLQGGSSYNEQFF. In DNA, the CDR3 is TGTGCCAGCAGCTTACAAGGTGGGAGCTCCTACAATGAGCAGTTCTTC.

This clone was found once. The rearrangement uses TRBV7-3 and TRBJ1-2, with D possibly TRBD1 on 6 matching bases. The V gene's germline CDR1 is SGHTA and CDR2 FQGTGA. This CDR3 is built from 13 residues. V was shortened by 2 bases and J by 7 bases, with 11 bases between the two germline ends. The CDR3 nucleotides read TGTGCCAGCAGCTTAGAGCGGGGGGCTGGCTACACCTTC. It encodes CASSLERGAGYTF.

The CDR3 loop reads CASRDKTNTGELFF. Here the CDR3 DNA reads TGTGCCTCAAGGGACAAGACTAACACCGGGGAGCTGTTTTTT. The chain has TRBV5-4 and TRBJ2-2, with D perhaps TRBD1 (6 bases). The V end lost 10 bases, the J end lost 2 bases, and 15 bases lay between the germline ends. CDR3 length: 14 amino acids. The germline CDR1 and CDR2 sequences are SGHNT and YYREEE (reference sequence). The full variable domain, its missing parts supplied by reference TRBV5-4 and TRBJ2-2, is ETGVTQSPTHLIKTRGQQVTLRCSSQSGHNTVSWYQQALGQGPQFIFQYYREEENGRGNFPPRFSGLQFPNYSSELNVNALELDDSALYLCASRDKTNTGELFFGEGSRLTVL.

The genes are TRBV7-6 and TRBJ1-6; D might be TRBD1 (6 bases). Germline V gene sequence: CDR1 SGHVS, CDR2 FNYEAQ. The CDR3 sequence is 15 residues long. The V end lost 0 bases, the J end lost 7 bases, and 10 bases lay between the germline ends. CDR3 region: CASSLASQGNSPLHF. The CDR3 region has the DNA TGTGCCAGCAGCTTAGCGTCACAGGGCAATTCACCCCTCCACTTT.

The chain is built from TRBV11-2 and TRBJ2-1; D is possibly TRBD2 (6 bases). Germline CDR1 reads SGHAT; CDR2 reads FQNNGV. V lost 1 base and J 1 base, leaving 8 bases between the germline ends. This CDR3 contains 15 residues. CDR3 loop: CASSLASGSYNEQFF. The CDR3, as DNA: TGTGCCAGCAGCTTAGCCAGCGGGTCCTACAATGAGCAGTTCTTC.

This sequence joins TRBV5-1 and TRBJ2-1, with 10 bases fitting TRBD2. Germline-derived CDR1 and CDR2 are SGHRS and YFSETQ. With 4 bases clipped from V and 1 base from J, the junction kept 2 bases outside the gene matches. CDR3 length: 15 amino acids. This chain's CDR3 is CASSLGLASYNEQFF. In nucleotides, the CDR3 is TGCGCCAGCAGCCTGGGACTAGCGTCCTACAATGAGCAGTTCTTC. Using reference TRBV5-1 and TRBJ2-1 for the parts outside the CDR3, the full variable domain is KAGVTQTPRYLIKTRGQQVTLSCSPISGHRSVSWYQQTPGQGLQFLFEYFSETQRNKGNFPGRFSGRQFSNSRSEMNVSTLELGDSALYLCASSLGLASYNEQFFGPGTRLTVL.

The CDR3 DNA is TGTGCCAGCAGCCTCTCGGGGGGGGCTCGGGGAGAGACCCAGTACTTC. This encodes CASSLSGGARGETQYF. The chain couples TRBV4-2 to TRBJ2-5, with 8 bases fitting TRBD2. Germline lookup yields CDR1 LGHNA and CDR2 YNFKEQ. Trimming removed 4 bases from V and 4 bases from J; junction bases left unmatched: 11. CDR3 length: 16 residues.

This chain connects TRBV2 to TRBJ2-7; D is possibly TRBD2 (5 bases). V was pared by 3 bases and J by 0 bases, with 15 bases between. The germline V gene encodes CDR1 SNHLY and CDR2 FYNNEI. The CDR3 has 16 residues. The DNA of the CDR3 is TGTGCCAGCAGTGATGCGCCTAGCCCTAGCTCCTACGAGCAGTACTTC. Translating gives CASSDAPSPSSYEQYF. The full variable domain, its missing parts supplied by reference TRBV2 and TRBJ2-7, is EPEVTQTPSHQVTQMGQEVILRCVPISNHLYFYWYRQILGQKVEFLVSFYNNEISEKSEIFDDQFSVERPDGSNFTLKIRSTKLEDSAMYFCASSDAPSPSSYEQYFGPGTRLTVT.

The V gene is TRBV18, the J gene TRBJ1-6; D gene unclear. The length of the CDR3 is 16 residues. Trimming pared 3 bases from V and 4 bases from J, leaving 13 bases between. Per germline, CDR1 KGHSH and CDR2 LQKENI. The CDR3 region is CASSPDPGLYNSPLHF. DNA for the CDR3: TGTGCCAGCTCACCCGATCCGGGGTTGTATAATTCACCCCTCCACTTT.

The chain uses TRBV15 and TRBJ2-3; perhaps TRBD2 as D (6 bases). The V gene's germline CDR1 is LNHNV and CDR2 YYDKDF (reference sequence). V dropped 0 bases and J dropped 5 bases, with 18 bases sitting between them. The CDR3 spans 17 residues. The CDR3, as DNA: TGTGCCACCAGCAGAGATCGTTCGGCGGGGAGACTAGATACGCAGTATTTT. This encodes CATSRDRSAGRLDTQYF.

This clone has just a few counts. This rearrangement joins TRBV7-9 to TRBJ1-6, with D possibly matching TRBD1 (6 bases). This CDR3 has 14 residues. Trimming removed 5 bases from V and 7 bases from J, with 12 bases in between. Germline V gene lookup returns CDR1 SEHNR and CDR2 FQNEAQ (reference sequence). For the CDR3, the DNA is TGTGCCAGCAGCAGCGAAACAGGGAATTCACCCCTCCACTTT. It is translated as CASSSETGNSPLHF.

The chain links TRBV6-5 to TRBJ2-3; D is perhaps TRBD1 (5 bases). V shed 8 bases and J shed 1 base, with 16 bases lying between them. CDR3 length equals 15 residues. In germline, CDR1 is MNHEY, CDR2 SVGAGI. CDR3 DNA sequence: TGTGCCAGCGCCGCAAAGGGGCTGGGCACAGATACGCAGTATTTT. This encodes CASAAKGLGTDTQYF.